This T cell receptor beta chain was sequenced during a study of blood T cell repertoires in COVID-19. At the level of the study: Donors in the United States, Italy and Spain gave samples during acute or convalescent COVID-19. From T cells, B-cell-depleted T cells, or PBMCs came the material, which was cDNA or gDNA.

Measured with immunoSEQ multiplex PCR; TCRdb has only the in-frame clones, and not every one. The sample includes approximately 300,000 clones, more than 80% of them seen just once. The sequencing sample was made of peripheral blood. This clonotype originated in a woman in her twenties or thirties with COVID-19, enrolled during active disease.

The CDR3 nucleotides are TGTGCCAGCAGCTTAGAGGGACTAGCGGATTACAATGAGCAGTTCTTC. This encodes CASSLEGLADYNEQFF. The chain carries TRBV13 and TRBJ2-1; 11 nucleotides match TRBD2. Trimming at V came to 1 base and at J to 4 bases, leaving 3 bases not matched to a gene. Looked up from germline, CDR1 is PRHDT and CDR2 is FYEKMQ (reference sequence). CDR3 length equals 16 residues.